This is a list of T cell receptor beta chains from one sample in a study of blood T cells in healthy people across ages. TCRdb processed the 5' RACE reads anew with MiXCR; each CDR3 protein has one entry. The top ten hold 17% of the sample, which has more than 800,000 distinct CDR3 sequences, under 30% seen once. The sample was blood. Source of these receptors: a woman of 80 years or more in good health. The CDR3 runs from the conserved cysteine through the conserved F or W. The order of the fields is V gene, clone size, D gene, J gene, CDR3 protein, CDR3 DNA. D genes are given only for firm matches. The listing skips clone size in some rows; elsewhere it reads once, few, many or a size class.

>TRBV10-3|NA|NA|TRBJ2-7
CAISAGIEQYF
TGTGCCATCAGCGCGGGCATCGAGCAGTACTTC
>TRBV19|NA|NA|TRBJ2-1
CASTEDRSSYNEQFF
TGTGCCAGTACCGAAGACAGGTCATCCTACAATGAGCAGTTCTTC
>TRBV18|few|NA|TRBJ1-5
CASSKDTDNQPQHF
TGTGCCAGCTCAAAGGACACAGATAATCAGCCCCAGCATTTT
>TRBV15|many|NA|TRBJ2-7
CATSRAPREAGEQYF
TGTGCCACCAGCAGAGCCCCTAGGGAGGCGGGCGAGCAGTACTTC
>TRBV28|many|TRBD1|TRBJ2-7
CASTSTGTGYEQYF
TGTGCCAGCACTTCGACCGGGACAGGGTACGAGCAGTACTTC
>TRBV5-4|NA|NA|TRBJ2-2
CASSSERGGTGELFF
TGTGCCAGCAGCTCAGAACGAGGGGGGACCGGGGAGCTGTTTTTT
>TRBV6-2/TRBV6-3|NA|NA|TRBJ1-1
CASSYRSVNTEAFF
TGTGCCAGCAGTTACAGGTCAGTGAACACTGAAGCTTTCTTT
>TRBV12-3/TRBV12-4|NA|TRBD1|TRBJ2-2
CASRQGDTNTGELFF
TGTGCCAGCAGGCAGGGGGACACGAACACCGGGGAGCTGTTTTTT
>TRBV5-1|NA|NA|TRBJ2-7
CASSLSAGSSYEQYF
TGCGCCAGCAGCTTGTCGGCAGGCAGCTCCTACGAGCAGTACTTC
>TRBV7-2|few|NA|TRBJ1-4
CASSPGARNEKLFF
TGTGCCAGCAGTCCGGGGGCGCGTAATGAAAAACTGTTTTTT
>TRBV13|many|NA|TRBJ2-7
CASSLGVAWEQYF
TGTGCCAGCAGCTTAGGGGTAGCGTGGGAGCAGTACTTC
>TRBV29-1|NA|NA|TRBJ2-3
CSVEEKDTQYF
TGCAGCGTTGAAGAAAAGGATACGCAGTATTTT
>TRBV7-2|many|NA|TRBJ2-3
CASSLAGGLIDTQYF
TGTGCCAGCAGCTTAGCGGGGGGGCTTATAGATACGCAGTATTTT
>TRBV5-1|many|TRBD1|TRBJ2-5
CASSGGTGRGETQYF
TGCGCCAGCAGCGGAGGGACAGGGAGGGGAGAGACCCAGTACTTC
>TRBV19|few|NA|TRBJ1-5
CASSFARRTGNQPQHF
TGTGCCAGTAGTTTTGCCCGGCGGACGGGGAATCAGCCCCAGCATTTT
>TRBV28|many|NA|TRBJ1-2
CASSLLGYGYTF
TGCGCCAGCAGCTTGCTTGGGTATGGCTACACCTTC
>TRBV13|NA|TRBD2|TRBJ2-3
CASSKTSGGRTGTQYF
TGTGCCAGCAGCAAGACTAGCGGGGGTCGCACAGGTACGCAGTATTTT
>TRBV27|NA|NA|TRBJ2-3
CASSFQADTQYF
TGTGCCAGCAGTTTTCAGGCAGATACGCAGTATTTT
>TRBV7-2|many|NA|TRBJ1-6
CASSPRASSYNSPLHF
TGTGCCAGCAGCCCTAGGGCAAGCTCCTATAATTCACCCCTCCACTTT
>TRBV5-5|NA|TRBD1|TRBJ2-1
CASSLTGGIHNEQFF
TGCGCCAGCAGCCTTACAGGGGGAATCCACAATGAGCAGTTCTTC
>TRBV6-2/TRBV6-3|few|NA|TRBJ1-5
CASSSSDGINQPQHF
NA
>TRBV5-1|NA|NA|TRBJ2-4
CASSLTRGTQNIQYF
TGCGCCAGCAGCTTGACCCGGGGTACCCAAAACATTCAGTACTTC
>TRBV2|NA|NA|TRBJ1-2
CASSDQGLGYGYTF
TGTGCCAGCAGTGATCAGGGGCTTGGCTATGGCTACACCTTC
>TRBV6-6|NA|TRBD1|TRBJ2-7
CASKKGGQGALYEQYF
TGTGCCAGCAAGAAAGGGGGACAGGGGGCGCTTTACGAGCAGTACTTC
>TRBV15|few|TRBD1|TRBJ2-6
CATSRPLGQVRANVLTF
TGTGCCACCAGCAGACCTCTCGGACAGGTGAGGGCCAACGTCCTGACTTTC
>TRBV6-5|NA|NA|TRBJ2-2
CASSYFPMPSKGTGELFF
TGTGCCAGCAGTTACTTTCCTATGCCCAGTAAGGGCACCGGGGAGCTGTTTTTT
>TRBV10-3|many|NA|TRBJ2-3
CAISGGGKGTDTQYF
TGTGCCATCAGTGGAGGAGGGAAGGGGACAGATACGCAGTATTTT
>TRBV20-1|many|NA|TRBJ2-3
CSAPGAHNTDTQYF
TGCAGTGCCCCCGGGGCACATAACACAGATACGCAGTATTTT
>TRBV10-3|NA|NA|TRBJ1-2
CAISESSSSYGYTF
TGTGCCATCAGTGAGTCGAGTTCTAGCTATGGCTACACCTTC